The clone carrying this TCR beta chain was counted once. Antigen specificity is unknown. At one end the junction does not follow the germline gene, possibly because of a read error. This specimen belongs to a study of post-analysis software for immune sequencing data. Study in general: Recorded disease courses covered relapsing-remitting, secondary progressive and progressive-relapsing multiple sclerosis. Some patients had no subtype annotation. Findings of the study overall: Higher frequency in patients than in controls was seen for five TRBV segments, with TRBV5-6, TRBV5-1 and TRBV20-1 among them. Normalized Chao1 diversity in multiple sclerosis patients fell significantly below that of controls.

The V gene's germline CDR1 is ENHRY and CDR2 SYGVKD. CDR3 length: 12 amino acids. Tagging with unique molecular identifiers was a feature of the TCR beta cDNA libraries. TCRdb re-derived calls from the PCR reads in MiXCR, one entry per CDR3 protein. The sample records roughly 400,000 distinct CDR3 sequences, approximately 38% being singletons. The TCR was taken from a girl aged 2 to 10 with multiple sclerosis. The V and J genes are TRBV10-3 and TRBJ2-7, with a weak D call TRBD2 (6 bases). The sequencing input was blood. CDR3 sequence reads: CVISQLATEQYF. Here the CDR3 DNA reads TGTGTCATCAGTCAACTAGCTACCGAGCAGTACTTC.